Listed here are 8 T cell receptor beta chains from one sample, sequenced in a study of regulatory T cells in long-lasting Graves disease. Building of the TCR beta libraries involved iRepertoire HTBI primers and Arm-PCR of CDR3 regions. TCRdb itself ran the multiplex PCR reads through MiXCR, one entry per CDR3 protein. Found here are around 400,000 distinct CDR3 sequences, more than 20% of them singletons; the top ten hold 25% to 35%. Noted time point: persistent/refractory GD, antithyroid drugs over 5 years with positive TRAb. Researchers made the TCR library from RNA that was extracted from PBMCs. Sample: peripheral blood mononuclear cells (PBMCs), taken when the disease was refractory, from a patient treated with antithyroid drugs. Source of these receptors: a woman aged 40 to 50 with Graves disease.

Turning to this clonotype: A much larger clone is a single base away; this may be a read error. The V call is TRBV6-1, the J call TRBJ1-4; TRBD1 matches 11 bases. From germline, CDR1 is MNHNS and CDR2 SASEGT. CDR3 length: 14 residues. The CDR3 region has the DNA TGTGTCAGCAGTCCGGGACAGGGGGATGAAAAACTGTTTTTT. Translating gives CVSSPGQGDEKLFF.

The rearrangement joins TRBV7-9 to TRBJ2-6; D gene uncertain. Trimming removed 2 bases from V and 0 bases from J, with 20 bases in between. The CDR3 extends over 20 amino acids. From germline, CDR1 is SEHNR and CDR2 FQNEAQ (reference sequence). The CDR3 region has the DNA TGTGCCAGCAGCTTAAGACTGACATGGCCGCGAGACTCTGGGGCCAACGTCCTGACTTTC. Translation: CASSLRLTWPRDSGANVLTF.

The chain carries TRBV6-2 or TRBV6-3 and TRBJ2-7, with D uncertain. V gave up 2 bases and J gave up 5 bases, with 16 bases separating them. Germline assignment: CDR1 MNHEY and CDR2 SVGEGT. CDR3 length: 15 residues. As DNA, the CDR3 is TGTGCCAGCAGTTACGGTTACACGGGTGTGAACGAGCAGTACTTC. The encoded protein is CASSYGYTGVNEQYF.

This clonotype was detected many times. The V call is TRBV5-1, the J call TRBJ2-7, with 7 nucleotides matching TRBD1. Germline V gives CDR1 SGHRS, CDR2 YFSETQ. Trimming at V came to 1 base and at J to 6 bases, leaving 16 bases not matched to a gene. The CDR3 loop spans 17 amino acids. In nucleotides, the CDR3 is TGCGCCAGCAGCTTGAATGTAGGGGGCAGGTGGAGTGGCGAGCAGTACTTC. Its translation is CASSLNVGGRWSGEQYF.

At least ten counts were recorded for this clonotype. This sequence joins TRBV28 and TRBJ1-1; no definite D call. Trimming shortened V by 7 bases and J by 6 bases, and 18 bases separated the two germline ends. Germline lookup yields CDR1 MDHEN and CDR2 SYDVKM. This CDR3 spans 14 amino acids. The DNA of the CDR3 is TGTGCCAGCACTCCCAATGTCGTTCCATCTGAAGCTTTCTTT. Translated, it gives CASTPNVVPSEAFF.

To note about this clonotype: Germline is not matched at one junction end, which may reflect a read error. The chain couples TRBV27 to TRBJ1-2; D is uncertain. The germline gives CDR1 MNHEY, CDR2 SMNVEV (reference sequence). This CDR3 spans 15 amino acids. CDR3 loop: CASSLTVKGLYGCTF. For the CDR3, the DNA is TGTGCCAGCAGTTTGACCGTAAAAGGGCTTTATGGCTGCACCTTC.

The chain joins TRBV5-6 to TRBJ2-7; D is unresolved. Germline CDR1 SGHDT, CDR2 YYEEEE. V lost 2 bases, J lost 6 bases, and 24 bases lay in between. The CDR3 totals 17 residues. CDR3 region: CASSLERVAPASSEQYF. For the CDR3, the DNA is TGTGCCAGCAGCTTAGAAAGGGTGGCGCCGGCCAGCTCCGAGCAGTACTTC. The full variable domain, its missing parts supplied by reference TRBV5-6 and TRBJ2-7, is DAGVTQSPTHLIKTRGQQVTLRCSPKSGHDTVSWYQQALGQGPQFIFQYYEEEERQRGNFPDRFSGHQFPNYSSELNVNALLLGDSALYLCASSLERVAPASSEQYFGPGTRLTVT.

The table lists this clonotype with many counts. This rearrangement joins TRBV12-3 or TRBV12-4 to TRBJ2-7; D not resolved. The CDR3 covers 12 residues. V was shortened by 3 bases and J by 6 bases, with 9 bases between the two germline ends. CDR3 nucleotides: TGTGCCAGCAGTTTCGGACCCTCCGAGCAGTACTTC. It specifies CASSFGPSEQYF.